What follows describes a single T cell receptor (beta chain). The antigen remains unidentified. This entry belongs to a study of shared clonotypes between healthy human individuals. Study-wide findings and caveats: Clonotypes shared by all four donors outscored non-shared clonotypes in generation probability.

The naive CD8 fraction comprised CD45RO-negative cells positively selected for CCR7 and excluded terminally differentiated effector memory CD45RA+ cells. V lost 1 base, J lost 2 bases, and 7 bases lay in between. The CDR3 has 14 residues. Per the germline V gene, CDR1 is SGHNT and CDR2 is YENEEA. In the study's own analysis: ImmunoSEQ only sent back junction sequences with no quality scores, so filtering was done differently. The repertoire was sequenced with immunoSEQ multiplex PCR; TCRdb's copy has only in-frame clones and lacks some. Clone size and the V and J calls come from that table; the DNA yielded D and trimming. Among about 580,000 clones, 95% to 98% were seen once, and the ten largest hold 0.3%.

The source material was naive CD8+ T cells sorted from blood. The clonotype originates from a young man in good health. This chain joins TRBV11-3 and TRBJ2-3, with no clear D. The CDR3 region is CASSLGGYTDTQYF. The DNA of the CDR3 is TGTGCCAGCAGCTTAGGAGGATACACAGATACGCAGTATTTT.